The clone carrying this T cell receptor (beta chain) showed up many times. Its antigen is as yet unknown. The sample comes from a study of early T cells in non-severe SARS-CoV-2 infection. At the level of the study: The authors sequenced bulk RNA from unsorted whole blood, leaving chains unpaired. Study-wide results and limits: Database matching using VDJdb favored anti-spike CD8 responses, with private and CD4 specificities left missing.

Each single cDNA molecule received a unique molecular identifier. TCRdb re-derived calls from the 5' RACE reads in MiXCR, one entry per CDR3 protein. Counted here are tens of thousands of distinct CDR3 sequences, 9.5% to 15% occurring once; the ten biggest clones make up about 1.3%. Germline V gives CDR1 MDHEN, CDR2 SYDVKM. CDR3 length: 15 residues. Trimming cost V 3 bases and J 6 bases; bases outside gene matches: 10. The chain combines TRBV28 with TRBJ2-7, with TRBD1 matching 8 bases. This receptor was taken from an adult who was a healthcare worker with PCR-confirmed SARS-CoV-2 infection or an uninfected control (not recorded which). Input material: whole blood. The CDR3 DNA sequence: TGTGCCAGCAGTTTCATATCGACAGGGGCGGGCGAGCAGTACTTC. Its translation: CASSFISTGAGEQYF. Full variable domain (missing parts from reference TRBV28 and TRBJ2-7): DVKVTQSSRYLVKRTGEKVFLECVQDMDHENMFWYRQDPGLGLRLIYFSYDVKMKEKGDIPEGYSVSREKKERFSLILESASTNQTSMYLCASSFISTGAGEQYFGPGTRLTVT.